These 24 T cell receptor beta chains were sequenced from one sample in a study of blood T cell repertoires in COVID-19. Clones were read by immunoSEQ multiplex PCR, and TCRdb kept only the in-frame ones, dropping some. The sample has over 250,000 clones, around four fifths seen once. Sample: peripheral blood. The receptors come from a woman between 45 and 65 years old who had recovered from COVID-19.

The chain is built from TRBV7-2 and TRBJ2-2, with 15 nucleotides matching TRBD2. V was pared by 4 bases and J by 6 bases, with 3 bases of the junction left unmatched. There are 16 residues in the CDR3. Germline CDR1 is SGHTA and CDR2 is FQGNSA. CDR3 in amino acids: CASSWTSGGAPGELFF. CDR3 coding DNA: TGTGCCAGCAGCTGGACTAGCGGGGGGGCCCCCGGGGAGCTGTTTTTT.

CDR3: CASSFTHSGVGVEQFF. The CDR3 DNA sequence: TGTGCCAGCAGTTTCACTCATTCGGGAGTGGGTGTTGAGCAGTTCTTC. The chain is built from TRBV6-2 or TRBV6-3 and TRBJ2-1, with D possibly TRBD2 on 6 matching bases. The CDR3 is 16 residues long. CDR1 and CDR2 (germline): MNHEY, SVGEGT. Trimming took off 4 bases at V and 9 bases at J, with 22 bases between the two ends.

The rearrangement joins TRBV6-5 to TRBJ1-1; 8 nucleotides line up with TRBD1. The CDR3 extends over 15 amino acids. Germline CDR1 reads MNHEY; CDR2 reads SVGAGI. V gave up 7 bases and J gave up 0 bases; unmatched junction bases: 7. The CDR3 sequence: CASTAPGQVNTEAFF. In DNA, the CDR3 is TGTGCCAGCACAGCCCCGGGACAGGTGAACACTGAAGCTTTCTTT.

The rearrangement uses TRBV10-3 and TRBJ2-3; 9 positions match TRBD1. After removal of 6 bases from V and 0 bases from J, the junction contained 4 bases not matched to a gene. Germline V CDR1 and CDR2: ENHRY, SYGVKD. The CDR3 loop spans 15 amino acids. CDR3 protein: CAISGTGPSTDTQYF. The CDR3 coding sequence is TGTGCCATCAGCGGGACAGGGCCTAGCACAGATACGCAGTATTTT.

Only a few counts were recorded for this clone. The chain carries TRBV4-3 and TRBJ1-4; a possible D gene is TRBD1 (5 bases). This CDR3 comprises 17 residues. V dropped 0 bases and J dropped 1 base, with 12 bases sitting between them. The germline V gene encodes CDR1 LGHNA and CDR2 YSLEER. CDR3 sequence reads: CASSQDDIRVTNEKLFF. The CDR3 DNA sequence: TGCGCCAGCAGCCAAGACGACATCAGGGTAACTAATGAAAAACTGTTTTTT.

This chain links TRBV20-1 with TRBJ2-7, with 7 bases lining up with TRBD1. Germline V lookup: CDR1 DFQATT, CDR2 SNEGSKA (reference sequence). The CDR3 runs 11 residues. V lost 8 bases, J lost 3 bases, and 4 bases stayed unmatched. The CDR3 sequence is CSSDRDYEQYF. CDR3 coding DNA: TGCAGTTCAGACAGGGACTACGAGCAGTACTTC.

The chain employs TRBV27 and TRBJ2-3; no definite D call. V gave up 0 bases and J gave up 0 bases, with 10 bases separating them. The CDR3 is made up of 16 amino acids. Germline lookup yields CDR1 MNHEY and CDR2 SMNVEV (reference sequence). CDR3 sequence reads: CASSLSAHPSTDTQYF. The CDR3 DNA sequence: TGTGCCAGCAGTTTATCTGCACACCCCAGCACAGATACGCAGTATTTT.

This sequence joins TRBV6-5 and TRBJ1-2; the match to TRBD1 covers 9 bases. V lost 4 bases, J lost 7 bases, and 10 bases stayed unmatched. This CDR3 has 15 amino acids. CDR1 is MNHEY and CDR2 is SVGAGI in the germline V gene. The CDR3 DNA sequence: TGTGCCAGCAGTTTCCGCCCGGGACAGGGCCGTGGCTACACCTTC. It yields the protein CASSFRPGQGRGYTF.

The chain carries TRBV20-1 and TRBJ1-5, with 10 bases that match TRBD1. The trim removed 3 bases at V and 3 bases at J, leaving 5 bases unmatched. Germline loops: CDR1 DFQATT, CDR2 SNEGSKA (reference sequence). This CDR3 has 15 residues. CDR3 amino acids: CSASDRGLSNQPQHF. The CDR3, as DNA: TGCAGTGCTAGTGACAGGGGGCTTTCCAATCAGCCCCAGCATTTT.

The chain links TRBV30 to TRBJ1-2; 8 bases fit TRBD1. The CDR3 has 17 residues. J gave up 1 base and V 2 bases, and 12 bases lay outside the gene matches. Germline V lookup: CDR1 GTSNPN, CDR2 SVGIG (reference sequence). CDR3: CAWSFPGQVPLNYGYTF. The DNA for the CDR3 is TGTGCCTGGAGTTTCCCGGGACAGGTCCCACTTAACTATGGCTACACCTTC.

The chain links TRBV2 to TRBJ2-5, with 10 bases that match TRBD2. Germline V lookup: CDR1 SNHLY, CDR2 FYNNEI. The V segment lost 7 bases and the J segment 5 bases; nucleotides outside the gene matches: 10. This CDR3 is built from 15 residues. The DNA for the CDR3 is TGTGCCAGCAACCGCCTAGCGGGAGTTTCTGAGACCCAGTACTTC. The encoded protein is CASNRLAGVSETQYF.

The rearrangement uses TRBV5-5 and TRBJ1-5; 9 bases agree with TRBD1. Looked up from germline, CDR1 is SGHKS and CDR2 is YYEKEE (reference sequence). The J segment lost 5 bases and the V segment lost 4 bases, leaving 7 bases of the junction unmatched. The CDR3 spans 15 residues. CDR3 sequence (DNA): TGTGCCAGCAGCAGGGGGACAGGGAAGGATCAGCCCCAGCATTTT. Translating it yields CASSRGTGKDQPQHF.

This clone has a single count. The CDR3: CASSRLAGGRGADTQYF. The CDR3 bases are TGCGCCAGCAGTCGACTAGCGGGGGGCCGAGGGGCAGATACGCAGTATTTT. The rearrangement uses TRBV5-1 and TRBJ2-3; 13 bases match TRBD2. With V trimmed by 5 bases and J by 4 bases, 10 bases remained unmatched. CDR1 is SGHRS, CDR2 YFSETQ, per germline. There are 17 residues in the CDR3.

J is TRBJ1-4 and V is TRBV9; TRBD1 aligns across 7 bases. This CDR3 has 13 amino acids. The junction had 3 bases not matched to a gene; V was cut back by 2 bases and J by 8 bases. CDR1 is SGDLS, CDR2 YYNGEE, per germline. The CDR3 sequence: CASSVRQGEKLFF. CDR3 coding DNA: TGTGCCAGCAGCGTCAGACAGGGAGAAAAACTGTTTTTT.

This clone was detected once. The chain uses TRBV29-1 and TRBJ2-2; the D is unclear. This CDR3 comprises 15 residues. V lost 5 bases, J lost 2 bases, and 15 bases lay in between. Germline values: CDR1 SQVTM, CDR2 ANQGSEA. CDR3: CSVSGSSVNTGELFF. The CDR3 DNA sequence: TGCAGCGTTTCTGGGTCGAGCGTTAACACCGGGGAGCTGTTTTTT.

The rearrangement uses TRBV7-9 and TRBJ2-3; possible D gene TRBD2, 5 bases. V lost 4 bases, J lost 0 bases, and 11 bases lay in between. CDR3 size: 15 residues. Germline V gene data show CDR1 as SEHNR and CDR2 as FQNEAQ (reference sequence). CDR3 bases: TGTGCCAGCAGCTCCGGGATGGGAAGCACAGATACGCAGTATTTT. It translates to CASSSGMGSTDTQYF.

This clone came up once. The rearrangement joins TRBV28 to TRBJ2-5, with 11 bases matching TRBD2. Germline V gene data show CDR1 as MDHEN and CDR2 as SYDVKM. The CDR3 length is 16 residues. V lost 3 bases to trimming and J lost 1 base; unmatched junction nucleotides: 4. The CDR3 sequence is CASSFGSGRAQETQYF. The CDR3 DNA follows: TGTGCCAGCAGTTTCGGTAGCGGGAGGGCCCAAGAGACCCAGTACTTC.

V is TRBV6-2 or TRBV6-3 and J is TRBJ1-3; D not resolved. The CDR3 contains 15 residues. Trimming shortened V by 2 bases and J by 0 bases, and 8 bases separated the two germline ends. CDR1 is MNHEY, CDR2 SVGEGT, per germline. In nucleotides, the CDR3 is TGTGCCAGCAGTTACAGATTGAGCTCTGGAAACACCATATATTTT. Amino acid sequence: CASSYRLSSGNTIYF.

V and J are TRBV3-1 (or the pseudogene TRBV3-2) and TRBJ2-3; tentative D call: TRBD2 (5 bases). The V end was cut by 5 bases, the J end by 1 base, with 13 bases between. Germline CDR1 and CDR2: LGHDT and YNNKEL (reference sequence). CDR3 size: 15 residues. This CDR3 is CASSTLGVGTDTQYF. The CDR3 bases are TGTGCCAGCAGCACCCTCGGGGTCGGCACAGATACGCAGTATTTT.

This clone was seen a single time. V and J are TRBV3-1 (or the pseudogene TRBV3-2) and TRBJ2-5; TRBD2 matches at 10 bases. CDR1 is LGHDT and CDR2 is YNNKEL in the germline V gene (reference sequence). J gave up 4 bases and V 0 bases, and 2 bases lay outside the gene matches. The CDR3 totals 15 residues. The CDR3 nucleotides are TGTGCCAGCAGCCAAGATCCTAGCGGGGGAGAGACCCAGTACTTC. The encoded protein is CASSQDPSGGETQYF.

The chain employs TRBV18 and TRBJ2-2; 9 bases line up with TRBD2. The CDR3 sequence is 16 residues long. Germline V gene sequence: CDR1 KGHSH, CDR2 LQKENI. The V segment lost 3 bases and the J segment 5 bases; nucleotides outside the gene matches: 7. The CDR3 is CASSPPSGRLTGELFF. The CDR3 nucleotides are TGTGCCAGCTCACCTCCGAGCGGGAGGCTTACCGGGGAGCTGTTTTTT.

The count of this clone is one. Other DNA sequences in the same sample also yield this CDR3. CDR3 region: CASSQTGNQPQHF. Here the CDR3 DNA reads TGTGCCAGCAGCCAAACAGGGAATCAGCCCCAGCATTTT. V usage is TRBV3-1 (or the pseudogene TRBV3-2) and J usage is TRBJ1-5; weak D call: TRBD1 (6 bases). Trimming cost V 2 bases and J 4 bases, with 6 bases left between them. Germline assignment: CDR1 LGHDT and CDR2 YNNKEL (reference sequence). This CDR3 spans 13 amino acids.

As to this clone: Other DNA sequences from this sample encode an identical CDR3 as well. The rearrangement links TRBV6-5 to TRBJ2-7; D remains unclear. CDR1 is MNHEY, CDR2 SVGAGI, per germline. There are 13 residues in the CDR3. Trimming cost V 2 bases and J 1 base, with 6 bases left between them. The CDR3 region is CASSYGQSYEQYF. The DNA of the CDR3 is TGTGCCAGCAGTTACGGGCAGTCCTACGAGCAGTACTTC.

The rearrangement links TRBV4-3 to TRBJ2-3, with a tentative D call TRBD1 (7 bases). Germline CDR1 and CDR2: LGHNA and YSLEER. Trimming removed 2 bases at V and 0 bases at J, with 12 bases between. The CDR3 consists of 16 residues. CDR3 nucleotide sequence: TGCGCCAGCAGCCAATCCAGGGGGGCTAGCACAGATACGCAGTATTTT. Its protein is CASSQSRGASTDTQYF.